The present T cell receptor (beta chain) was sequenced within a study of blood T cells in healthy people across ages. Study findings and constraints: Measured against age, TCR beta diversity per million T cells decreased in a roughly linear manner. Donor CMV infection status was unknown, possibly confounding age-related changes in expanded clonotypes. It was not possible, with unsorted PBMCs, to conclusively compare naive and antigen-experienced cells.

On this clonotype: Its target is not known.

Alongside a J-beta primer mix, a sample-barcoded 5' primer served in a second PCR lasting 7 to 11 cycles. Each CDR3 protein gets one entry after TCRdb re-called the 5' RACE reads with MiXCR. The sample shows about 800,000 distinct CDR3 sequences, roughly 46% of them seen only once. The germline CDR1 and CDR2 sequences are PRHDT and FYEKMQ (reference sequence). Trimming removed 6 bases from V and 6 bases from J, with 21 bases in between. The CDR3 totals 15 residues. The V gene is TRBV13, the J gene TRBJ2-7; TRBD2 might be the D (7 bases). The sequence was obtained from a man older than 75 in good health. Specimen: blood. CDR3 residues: CASSLGGGAPLEQYF. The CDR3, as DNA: TGTGCCAGCAGTCTAGGGGGGGGGGCCCCTCTCGAGCAGTACTTC.